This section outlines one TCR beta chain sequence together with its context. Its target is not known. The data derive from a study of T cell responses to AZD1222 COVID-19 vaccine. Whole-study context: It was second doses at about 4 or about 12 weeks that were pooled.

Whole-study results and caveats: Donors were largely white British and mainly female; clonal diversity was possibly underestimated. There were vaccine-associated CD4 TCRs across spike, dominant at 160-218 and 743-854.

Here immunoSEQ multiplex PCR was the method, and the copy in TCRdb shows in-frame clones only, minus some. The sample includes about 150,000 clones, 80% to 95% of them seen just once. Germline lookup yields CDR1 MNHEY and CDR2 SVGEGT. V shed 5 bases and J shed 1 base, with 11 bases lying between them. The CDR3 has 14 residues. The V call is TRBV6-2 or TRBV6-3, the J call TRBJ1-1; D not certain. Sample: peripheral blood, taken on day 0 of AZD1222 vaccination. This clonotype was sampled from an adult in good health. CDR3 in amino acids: CASSNSRSNTEAFF. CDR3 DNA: TGTGCCAGCAGTAACAGTCGTTCGAACACTGAAGCTTTCTTT.